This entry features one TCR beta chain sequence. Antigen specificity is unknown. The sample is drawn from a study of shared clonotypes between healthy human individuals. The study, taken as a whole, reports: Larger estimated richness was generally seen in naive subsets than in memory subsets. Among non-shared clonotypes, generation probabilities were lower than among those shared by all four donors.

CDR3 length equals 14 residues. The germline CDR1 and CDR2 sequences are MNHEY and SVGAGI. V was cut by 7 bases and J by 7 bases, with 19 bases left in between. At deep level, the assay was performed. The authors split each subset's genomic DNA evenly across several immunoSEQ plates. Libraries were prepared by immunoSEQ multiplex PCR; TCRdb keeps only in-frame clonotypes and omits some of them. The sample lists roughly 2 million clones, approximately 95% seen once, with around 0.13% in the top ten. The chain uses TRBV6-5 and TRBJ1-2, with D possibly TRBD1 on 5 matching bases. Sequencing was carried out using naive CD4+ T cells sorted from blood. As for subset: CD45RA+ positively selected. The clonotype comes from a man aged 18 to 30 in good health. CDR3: CASIPPGGEGGYTF. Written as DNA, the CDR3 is TGTGCCAGCATCCCCCCCGGAGGGGAAGGTGGCTACACCTTC.